The 21 T cell receptor beta chains below come from one sample, sequenced in a study of read filtering for tumor transcriptome and immune sequencing. The library was built from roughly 400 ng RNA with molecular barcoded adaptors for alpha/delta and beta/gamma chains. TCRdb independently ran MiXCR on the reads; one entry per CDR3 protein. The data contain some 46,000 distinct CDR3 sequences, more than 10% of them singletons. The sequencing input was a population of CD138-negative cells sorted from bone marrow. The receptor source for this set is a donor at least 40 years old with multiple myeloma.

This clonotype was detected many times. The rearrangement joins TRBV18 to TRBJ1-1; possibly TRBD1 for D (6 bases). Germline assignment: CDR1 KGHSH and CDR2 LQKENI. Trimming removed 2 bases at V and 6 bases at J, with 10 bases between. CDR3 length equals 13 residues. CDR3 sequence reads: CASSPSGAPEAFF. CDR3 DNA: TGTGCCAGCTCACCATCAGGGGCCCCTGAAGCTTTCTTT.

This clonotype was counted ten times or more. The chain employs TRBV24-1 and TRBJ2-1; 10 positions match TRBD2. The junction had 7 bases not matched to a gene; V was cut back by 6 bases and J by 3 bases. The CDR3 loop spans 16 amino acids. The germline CDR1 and CDR2 sequences are KGHDR and SFDVKD. CDR3 region: CATSLAGENFYNEQFF. The CDR3, as DNA: TGTGCCACCAGTCTAGCGGGAGAAAACTTCTACAATGAGCAGTTCTTC.

This clonotype was detected many times. J is TRBJ2-3 and V is TRBV4-1, with no clear D. Trimming took off 0 bases at V and 10 bases at J, with 8 bases between the two ends. The CDR3 covers 12 residues. CDR1 is MGHRA and CDR2 is YSYEKL in the germline V gene. The CDR3 reads CASSQDRWAQYF. Written as DNA, the CDR3 is TGCGCCAGCAGCCAAGATCGGTGGGCGCAGTATTTT.

This chain links TRBV7-9 with TRBJ2-1; tentatively, D is TRBD2 (6 bases). Trimming removed 4 bases at V and 5 bases at J, with 12 bases between. Germline V gives CDR1 SEHNR, CDR2 FQNEAQ (reference sequence). The CDR3 has 14 residues. The CDR3 DNA follows: TGTGCCAGCAGCTGGCCTGGGGGGAACAATGAGCAGTTCTTC. Translation gives CASSWPGGNNEQFF.

In its sample, this clonotype was seen many times. The chain links TRBV6-2 or TRBV6-3 to TRBJ2-1, with D perhaps assigned TRBD1 or TRBD2 (6 bases each). The CDR3 loop spans 13 amino acids. Trimming shortened V by 2 bases and J by 9 bases, and 11 bases separated the two germline ends. The V gene's germline CDR1 is MNHEY and CDR2 SVGEGT. CDR3 sequence reads: CASSYRGDGEQFF. CDR3 DNA sequence: TGTGCCAGCAGTTACAGGGGGGACGGTGAGCAGTTCTTC.

This clonotype was recorded many times. The V call is TRBV5-5, the J call TRBJ1-5, with D hard to call. Germline-derived CDR1 and CDR2 are SGHKS and YYEKEE (reference sequence). The ends were cut back, 5 bases at V and 0 bases at J, with 9 bases in the middle. The CDR3 extends over 14 amino acids. This chain's CDR3 is CASSSETSNQPQHF. CDR3 DNA: TGTGCCAGCAGTTCAGAAACTAGCAATCAGCCCCAGCATTTT.

This clonotype has more than one count but fewer than ten. A much bigger clone sits one base away, suggesting this may be a read error. The chain has TRBV6-2 or TRBV6-3 and TRBJ1-4; D uncertain. The CDR3 spans 18 residues. Per germline, CDR1 MNHEY and CDR2 SVGEGT. Written as DNA, the CDR3 is TGTGCCAGCGGTTACTCGATGAGTGGCAGTTGGGAAGGCGGAAAACTGTTTTTT. Amino acids: CASGYSMSGSWEGGKLFF.

This clonotype was seen repeatedly, ten times or more. The chain employs TRBV29-1 and TRBJ2-1, with 10 positions matching TRBD2. Germline V gene sequence: CDR1 SQVTM, CDR2 ANQGSEA. There are 15 residues in the CDR3. The trim removed 6 bases at V and 8 bases at J, leaving 13 bases unmatched. Written as DNA, the CDR3 is TGCAGCGTAGTCCTCTTTAGCGGGAGGAACGATGAGCAGTTCTTC. This gives the protein CSVVLFSGRNDEQFF.

In this sample, this clonotype turned up many times. The J gene is TRBJ2-1, the V gene TRBV28; 10 nucleotides agree with TRBD2. Losses at the gene ends were 6 bases for V and 6 bases for J; bases not matched to a gene: 11. This CDR3 contains 16 residues. Germline CDR1 and CDR2: MDHEN and SYDVKM. CDR3 amino acids: CASSSGASGSFNEQFF. The DNA for the CDR3 is TGTGCCAGCAGCTCGGGAGCTAGCGGGAGTTTCAATGAGCAGTTCTTC.

This clonotype was seen more than once but under ten times. This clone may be a read error of a much larger clone one base away. The chain recombines TRBV6-2 or TRBV6-3 with TRBJ2-5; unclear D gene. Germline-derived CDR1 and CDR2 are MNHEY and SVGEGT. This CDR3 has 12 amino acids. The CDR3 loop is CDSTYAPPTQYF. For the CDR3, the DNA is TGTGACAGCACCTACGCCCCTCCGACCCAGTACTTC.

At least ten counts were recorded for this clonotype. The rearrangement uses TRBV30 and TRBJ2-2, with unresolved D. The germline V and J ends were trimmed by 2 bases and 6 bases, with 7 bases remaining between them. CDR1 is GTSNPN, CDR2 SVGIG, per germline (reference sequence). The CDR3 has 12 residues. The CDR3 DNA sequence: TGTGCCTGGAGTCCGGGTGCCGGGGAGCTGTTTTTT. Its translation is CAWSPGAGELFF.

This clonotype was detected ten times or more. V and J are TRBV12-3 or TRBV12-4 and TRBJ2-1; 11 bases match TRBD2. The CDR3 sequence is 14 residues long. The J segment lost 4 bases and the V segment lost 6 bases, leaving 2 bases of the junction unmatched. CDR3 residues: CASSRLAGYNEQFF. Written as DNA, the CDR3 is TGTGCCAGCAGCCGACTAGCGGGGTACAATGAGCAGTTCTTC.

This clonotype came up many times. V gene TRBV4-2 combines with J gene TRBJ2-1; 7 positions match TRBD1. Germline V CDR1 and CDR2: LGHNA, YNFKEQ. J gave up 1 base and V 2 bases, and 5 bases lay outside the gene matches. The CDR3 spans 16 residues. CDR3 sequence reads: CASSQTDRVSYNEQFF. The CDR3 DNA follows: TGTGCCAGCAGCCAAACCGACAGGGTTTCCTACAATGAGCAGTTCTTC.

This clonotype was seen repeatedly, ten times or more. The rearrangement joins TRBV4-1 to TRBJ2-3, with TRBD2 matching 13 bases. V lost 0 bases and J lost 9; bases outside the gene matches: 6. Per germline, CDR1 MGHRA and CDR2 YSYEKL. The CDR3 totals 16 residues. The CDR3 is CASSQEGRTSGSTQYF. The CDR3 DNA reads TGCGCCAGCAGCCAAGAAGGACGGACTAGCGGGAGCACGCAGTATTTT.

Concerning this clonotype itself: A read error is the likely source, as a far larger clone sits one nucleotide away. The chain is built from TRBV5-4 and TRBJ1-1; TRBD1 is a possible D gene (6 bases). CDR1 and CDR2 (germline): SGHNT, YYREEE (reference sequence). The CDR3 is made up of 12 amino acids. The CDR3 here is CASSSGDSPLYF. Written as DNA, the CDR3 is TGTGCCAGCTCCTCAGGGGATTCACCCCTCTACTTT.

As regards this clonotype: This may arise from a read error, as a much more abundant clone is one base away. Since the CDR3 does not end with the conserved phenylalanine or tryptophan, this likely comes from a read error. This chain links TRBV6-2 or TRBV6-3 with TRBJ2-7; possible D gene TRBD2, 5 bases. Per germline, CDR1 MNHEY and CDR2 SVGEGT. This CDR3 has 13 amino acids. V was clipped by 6 bases and J by 2 bases, with 11 bases between them. The CDR3 nucleotides are TGTGCCAGCAGACTAAGCGGAACCTACGAGCAGTACCTC. Encoded protein: CASRLSGTYEQYL.

This clonotype came up many times. The V call is TRBV20-1, the J call TRBJ2-7; D possibly matches TRBD1 or TRBD2 (5 bases each). The CDR3 is 13 amino acids. V was cut by 6 bases and J by 2 bases, with 14 bases left in between. Germline CDR1 reads DFQATT; CDR2 reads SNEGSKA (reference sequence). As DNA, the CDR3 is TGCAGTGCCGAGTGGGACGACCCCTACGAGCAGTACTTC. Amino acid sequence: CSAEWDDPYEQYF.

This clonotype was counted at least ten times. The J gene is TRBJ2-5, the V gene TRBV11-3; a possible D gene is TRBD2 (6 bases). The V end was cut by 6 bases, the J end by 0 bases, with 14 bases between. The CDR3 extends over 15 amino acids. Germline CDR1 reads SGHNT; CDR2 reads YENEEA. CDR3 region: CASSTFREYQETQYF. CDR3 in DNA: TGTGCCAGCAGTACCTTCCGGGAGTACCAAGAGACCCAGTACTTC.

In its sample, this clonotype was seen many times. The chain recombines TRBV25-1 with TRBJ2-7, with TRBD1 identical over 8 bases. The CDR3 contains 15 residues. The V gene's germline CDR1 is MGHDK and CDR2 SYGVNS. J was trimmed by 1 base and V by 4 bases; bases with no gene match: 6. The CDR3 is CASSGPGGWSYEQYF. The CDR3 region has the DNA TGTGCCAGCAGTGGCCCAGGGGGCTGGTCCTACGAGCAGTACTTC.

The sample holds many counts of this clonotype. The J gene is TRBJ2-7, the V gene TRBV4-2; possible D gene TRBD1, 6 bases. This CDR3 region has 15 residues. Germline-derived CDR1 and CDR2 are LGHNA and YNFKEQ. V was cut by 2 bases and J by 2 bases, with 13 bases left in between. The CDR3 region is CASSQTGQSTYEQYF. The CDR3 DNA is TGTGCCAGCAGCCAAACAGGACAGAGTACCTACGAGCAGTACTTC.

Many counts were recorded for this clonotype. V and J are TRBV10-3 and TRBJ2-1; D is ambiguous. The CDR3 totals 13 residues. V lost 0 bases and J 2 bases, leaving 2 bases between the germline ends. Germline assignment: CDR1 ENHRY and CDR2 SYGVKD. CDR3 region: CAISESPYNEQFF. The CDR3 DNA follows: TGTGCCATCAGTGAGTCGCCCTACAATGAGCAGTTCTTC.